This TCR beta chain was recovered during a study of T cell responses to AZD1222 COVID-19 vaccine. Study results and caveats: With two AZD1222 doses given, Spike-specific TCR breadth and depth both rose. The sample set comprised mostly white British donors with more females, and clonal diversity was possibly underestimated.

Produced via immunoSEQ multiplex PCR; TCRdb's table is partial and in-frame only. The table has 75,000 to 85,000 clones, around nine tenths seen once. As concerns this clone: Its specificity is not known.

The V end lost 1 base, the J end lost 2 bases, and 9 bases lay between the germline ends. There are 14 residues in the CDR3. Germline loops: CDR1 SGHTA, CDR2 FQGTGA. The chain is built from TRBV7-3 and TRBJ2-7; possible D gene TRBD1, 5 bases. The source was peripheral blood, collected 28 days after the second AZD1222 dose. The origin of this receptor is an adult who received the AZD1222 COVID-19 vaccine. CDR3 region: CASSLRGRPYEQYF. DNA for the CDR3: TGTGCCAGCAGCTTAAGGGGCAGACCCTACGAGCAGTACTTC.